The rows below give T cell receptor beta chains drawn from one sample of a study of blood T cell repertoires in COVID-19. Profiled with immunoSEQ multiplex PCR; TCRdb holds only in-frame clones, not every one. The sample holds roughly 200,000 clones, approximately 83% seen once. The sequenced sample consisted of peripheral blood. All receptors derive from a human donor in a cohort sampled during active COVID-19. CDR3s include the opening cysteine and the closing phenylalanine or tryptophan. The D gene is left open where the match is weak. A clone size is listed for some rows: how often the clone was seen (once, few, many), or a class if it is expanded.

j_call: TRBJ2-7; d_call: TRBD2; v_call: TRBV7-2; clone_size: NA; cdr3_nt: TGTGCCAGCAGCTTAACTAGCGGCTACGAGCAGTACTTC; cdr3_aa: CASSLTSGYEQYF
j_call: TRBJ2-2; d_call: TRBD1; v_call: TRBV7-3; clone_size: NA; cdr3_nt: TGTGCCAGCAGTCCCGGGACAGGGGACCGGGAGCTGTTTTTT; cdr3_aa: CASSPGTGDRELFF
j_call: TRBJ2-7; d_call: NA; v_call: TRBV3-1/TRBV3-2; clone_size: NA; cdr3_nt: TGTGCCAGCAGCCACAGAGACAGCTACGAGCAGTACTTC; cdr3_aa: CASSHRDSYEQYF
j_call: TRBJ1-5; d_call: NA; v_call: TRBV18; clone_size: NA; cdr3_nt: TGTGCCAGCTCACTCGAGACAGGCCTGGGGAGTCAGCCCCAGCATTTT; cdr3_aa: CASSLETGLGSQPQHF
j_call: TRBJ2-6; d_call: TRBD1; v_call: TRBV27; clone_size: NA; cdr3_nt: TGTGCCAGCAGCCAACAGGGGTCTGGGGCCAACGTCCTGACTTTC; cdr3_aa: CASSQQGSGANVLTF
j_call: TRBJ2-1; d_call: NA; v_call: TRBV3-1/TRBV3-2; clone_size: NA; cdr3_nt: TGTGCCAGCAGCCTTCGGGGACTCTGGGAGTTCTTC; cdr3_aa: CASSLRGLWEFF
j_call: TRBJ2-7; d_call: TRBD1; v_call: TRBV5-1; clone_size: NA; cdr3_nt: TGCGCCAGCAGCGACCGGGACAGGGACATCGCCTACGAGCAGTACTTC; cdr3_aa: CASSDRDRDIAYEQYF
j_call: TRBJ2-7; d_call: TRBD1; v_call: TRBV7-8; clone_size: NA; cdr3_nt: TGTGCCAGCAGCTTTCAGGGGGCTGGCGAGCAGTACTTC; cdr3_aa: CASSFQGAGEQYF
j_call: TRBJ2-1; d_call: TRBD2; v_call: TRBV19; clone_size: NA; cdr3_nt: TGTGCCAGTGGCGAGCTAGCGGACTCCTACAATGAGCAGTTCTTC; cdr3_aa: CASGELADSYNEQFF
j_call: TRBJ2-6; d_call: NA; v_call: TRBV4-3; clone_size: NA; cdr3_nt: TGCGCCAGCAGCCGGGAGAGGGTACCTGGGGCCAACGTCCTGACTTTC; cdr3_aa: CASSRERVPGANVLTF
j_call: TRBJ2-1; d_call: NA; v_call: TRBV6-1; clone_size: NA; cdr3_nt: TGTGCCAGCAGTGGGGAGAGCTCCGCTACCTACAATGAGCAGTTCTTC; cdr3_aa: CASSGESSATYNEQFF
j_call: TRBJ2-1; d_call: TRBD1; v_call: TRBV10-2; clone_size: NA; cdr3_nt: TGCGCCAGCAGCCCGGGACAGGAGTACAATGAGCAGTTCTTC; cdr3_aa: CASSPGQEYNEQFF
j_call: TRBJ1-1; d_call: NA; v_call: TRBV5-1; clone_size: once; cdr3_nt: TGCGCCAGCAGCTTGGCACAAACGAACACTGAAGCTTTCTTT; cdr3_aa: CASSLAQTNTEAFF
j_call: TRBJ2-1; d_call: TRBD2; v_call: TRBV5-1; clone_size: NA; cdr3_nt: TGCGCCAGCAGCTTGGAACTAGCGGGGGGGCCAGGTAATGAGCAGTTCTTC; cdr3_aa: CASSLELAGGPGNEQFF
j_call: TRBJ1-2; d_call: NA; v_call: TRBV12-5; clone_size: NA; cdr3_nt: TGTGCTAGTGGCCGGGAGGGCGGGAACTATGGCTACACCTTC; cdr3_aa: CASGREGGNYGYTF
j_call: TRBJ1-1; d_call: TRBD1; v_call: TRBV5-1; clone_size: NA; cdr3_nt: TGCGCCAGCAGCTTGACGACAGGGGGTGGGAACACTGAAGCTTTCTTT; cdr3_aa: CASSLTTGGGNTEAFF
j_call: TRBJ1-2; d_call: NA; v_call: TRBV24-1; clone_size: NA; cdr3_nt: TGTGCCACCAGTGATCCCGCCCAAGGCGAGGCCTATGGCTACACCTTC; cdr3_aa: CATSDPAQGEAYGYTF
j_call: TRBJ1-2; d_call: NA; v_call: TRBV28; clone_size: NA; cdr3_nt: TGTGCCAGCAGTCTAATGACAGGCTACTATGGCTACACCTTC; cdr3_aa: CASSLMTGYYGYTF
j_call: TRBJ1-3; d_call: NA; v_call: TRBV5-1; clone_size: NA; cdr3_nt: TGCGCCAGCAGCAGCGGGGGGTCTGGAAACACCATATATTTT; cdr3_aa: CASSSGGSGNTIYF
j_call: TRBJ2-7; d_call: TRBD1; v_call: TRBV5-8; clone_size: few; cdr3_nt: TGTGCCAGCAGCTGGGGGACAGGGGACTACGAGCAGTACTTC; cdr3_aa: CASSWGTGDYEQYF
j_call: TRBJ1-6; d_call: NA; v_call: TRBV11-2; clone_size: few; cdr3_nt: TGTGCCAGCAGTCGACAGTTCGAGTCACCCCTCCACTTT; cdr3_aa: CASSRQFESPLHF
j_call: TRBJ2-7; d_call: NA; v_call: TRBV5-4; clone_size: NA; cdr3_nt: TGTGCCAGCAGCTTCCCGGGATACGAGCAGTACTTC; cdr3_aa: CASSFPGYEQYF
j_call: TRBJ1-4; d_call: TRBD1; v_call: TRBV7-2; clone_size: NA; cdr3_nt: TGTGCCAGCAGCGGGACAGGGAAGGGGAATGAAAAACTGTTTTTT; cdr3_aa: CASSGTGKGNEKLFF
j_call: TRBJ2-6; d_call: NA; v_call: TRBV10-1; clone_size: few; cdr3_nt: TGCGCCAGCAGTGATAGTCCCGGGGCCAACGTCCTGACTTTC; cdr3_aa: CASSDSPGANVLTF
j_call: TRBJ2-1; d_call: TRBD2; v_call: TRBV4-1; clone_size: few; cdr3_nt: TGCGCCAGCAGCCAGGCTCTTTGGGGGGGCTCCTACAATGAGCAGTTCTTC; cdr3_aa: CASSQALWGGSYNEQFF
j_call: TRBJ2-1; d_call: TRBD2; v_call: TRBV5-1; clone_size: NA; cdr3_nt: TGCGCCAGCAGCTTGGCCCGGAGCGGGGGGGCGAATGAGCAGTTCTTC; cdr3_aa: CASSLARSGGANEQFF
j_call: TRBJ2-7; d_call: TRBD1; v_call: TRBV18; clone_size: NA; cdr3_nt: TGTGCCAGCTCACCAAGTAACAGGGGGATCCACGAGCAGTACTTC; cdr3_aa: CASSPSNRGIHEQYF
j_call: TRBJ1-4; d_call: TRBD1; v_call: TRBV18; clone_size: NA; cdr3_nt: TGTGCCAGCTCACCCCGGGGCGGACCGGGACAGGTCGTTGAAAAACTGTTTTTT; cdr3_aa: CASSPRGGPGQVVEKLFF
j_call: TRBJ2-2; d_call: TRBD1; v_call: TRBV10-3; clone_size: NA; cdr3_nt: TGTGCCATAAACACCGGGACAGGGGATGCCGGGGAGCTGTTTTTT; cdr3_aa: CAINTGTGDAGELFF
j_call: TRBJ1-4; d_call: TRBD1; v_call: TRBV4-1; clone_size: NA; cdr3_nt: TGCGCCAGCAGCCAAGGGGCAGGACAGGGGGATAATGAAAAACTGTTTTTT; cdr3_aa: CASSQGAGQGDNEKLFF
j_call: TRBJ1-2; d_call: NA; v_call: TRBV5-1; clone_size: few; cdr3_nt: TGCGCCAGCAGCTTGAGCGGCGGGGATATGAACTATGGCTACACCTTC; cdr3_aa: CASSLSGGDMNYGYTF
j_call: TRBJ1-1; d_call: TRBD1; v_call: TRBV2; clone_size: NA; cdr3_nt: TGTGCCAGCTCCGGGACAGCGAACACTGAAGCTTTCTTT; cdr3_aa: CASSGTANTEAFF
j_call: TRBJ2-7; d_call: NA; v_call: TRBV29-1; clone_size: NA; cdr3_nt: TGCAGTGGAGGAGAGGCCCGCTACGAGCAGTACTTC; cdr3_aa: CSGGEARYEQYF
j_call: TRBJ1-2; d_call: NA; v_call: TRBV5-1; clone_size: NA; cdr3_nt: TGCGCCAGCAGCTTGGTGGCAGACTATGGCTACACCTTC; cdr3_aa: CASSLVADYGYTF
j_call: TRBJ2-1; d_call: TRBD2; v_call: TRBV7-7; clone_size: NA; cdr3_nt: TGTGCTAGCAGCTTAAATCCAGCGGGGGGGCGTGCCAATGAGCAGTTCTTC; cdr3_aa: CASSLNPAGGRANEQFF
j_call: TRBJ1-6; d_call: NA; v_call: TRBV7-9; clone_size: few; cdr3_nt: TGTGCCAGCAGCCCCTCCCCCCTCCACTTT; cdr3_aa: CASSPSPLHF
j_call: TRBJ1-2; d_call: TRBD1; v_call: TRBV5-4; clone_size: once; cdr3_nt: TGTGCCAGCAGCTTATACAGGGGGCAAGGCTACACCTTC; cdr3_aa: CASSLYRGQGYTF
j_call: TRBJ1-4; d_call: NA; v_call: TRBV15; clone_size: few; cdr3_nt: TGTGCCACCAGCAGAGCCAGGGAGGGGACCGAAAAACTGTTTTTT; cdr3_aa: CATSRAREGTEKLFF
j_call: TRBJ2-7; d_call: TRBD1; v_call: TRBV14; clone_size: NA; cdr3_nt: TGTGCCAGCAGCCCCCCCGGGACAGGGGATTACGAGCAGTACTTC; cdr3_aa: CASSPPGTGDYEQYF
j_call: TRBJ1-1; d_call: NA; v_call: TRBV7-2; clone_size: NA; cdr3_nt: TGTGCCAGCAGCTCTTTTGCGGAGGGCAAATTCACTGAAGCTTTCTTT; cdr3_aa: CASSSFAEGKFTEAFF
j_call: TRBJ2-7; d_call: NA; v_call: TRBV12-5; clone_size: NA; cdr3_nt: TGTGCTAGTGGTTTGGTACTAGGGAAGAAGTACGAGCAGTACTTC; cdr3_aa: CASGLVLGKKYEQYF
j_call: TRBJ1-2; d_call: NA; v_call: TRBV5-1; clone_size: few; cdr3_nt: TGCGCCAGCATTCCGGATGGGGGCGCGGTTCAGGGCTACACCTTC; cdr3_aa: CASIPDGGAVQGYTF
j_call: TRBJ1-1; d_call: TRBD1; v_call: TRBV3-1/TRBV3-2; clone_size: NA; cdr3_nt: TGTGCCAGCAGCCAAGGCAGGGGGACTGAAGCTTTCTTT; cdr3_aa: CASSQGRGTEAFF
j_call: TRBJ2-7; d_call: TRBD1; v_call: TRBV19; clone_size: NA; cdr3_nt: TGTGCCAGTAGTCTGGGACAGGGGGCGGTTGAGCAGTACTTC; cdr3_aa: CASSLGQGAVEQYF
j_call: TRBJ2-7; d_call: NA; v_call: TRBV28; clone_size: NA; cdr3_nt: TGTGCCAGCAGTTGGGACATACAGAGCACCTACGAGCAGTACTTC; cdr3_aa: CASSWDIQSTYEQYF
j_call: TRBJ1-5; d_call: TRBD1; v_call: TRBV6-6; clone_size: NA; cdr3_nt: TGTGCCAGCAGCCCGACAGGGGAAAATCAGCCCCAGCATTTT; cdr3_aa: CASSPTGENQPQHF
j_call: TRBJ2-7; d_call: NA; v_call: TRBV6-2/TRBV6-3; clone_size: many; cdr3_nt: TGTGCCAGCAGTTACTCGACAGCCTACGAGCAGTACTTC; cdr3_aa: CASSYSTAYEQYF
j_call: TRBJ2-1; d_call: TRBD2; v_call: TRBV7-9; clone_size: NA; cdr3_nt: TGTGCCAGCAGCTTGGGGGGACTAGCGGGAGGGATTGAGCAGTTCTTC; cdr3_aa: CASSLGGLAGGIEQFF
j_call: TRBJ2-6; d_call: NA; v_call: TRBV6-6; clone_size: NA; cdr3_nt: TGTGCCAGCAGTTACTCACAGGGCGGTGGGGCCAACGTCCTGACTTTC; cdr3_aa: CASSYSQGGGANVLTF
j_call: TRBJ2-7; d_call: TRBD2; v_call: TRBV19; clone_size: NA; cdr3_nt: TGTGCCAGTAGTATTGGCGGGGGAACCTACGAGCAGTACTTC; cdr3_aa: CASSIGGGTYEQYF
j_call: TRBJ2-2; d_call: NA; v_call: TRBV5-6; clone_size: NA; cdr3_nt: TGTGCCAGCAGCTTGGGGGGCGCCGGGGAGCTGTTTTTT; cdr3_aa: CASSLGGAGELFF
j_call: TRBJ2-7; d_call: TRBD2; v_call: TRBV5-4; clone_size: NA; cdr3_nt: TGTGCCAGCAGCCCCGGGACTAGCGTAGCCTACGAGCAGTACTTC; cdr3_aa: CASSPGTSVAYEQYF
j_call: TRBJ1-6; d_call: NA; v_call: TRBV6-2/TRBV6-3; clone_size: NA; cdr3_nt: TGTGCCAGCAGCCACTGGGGGGATTCACCCCTCCACTTT; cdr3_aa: CASSHWGDSPLHF
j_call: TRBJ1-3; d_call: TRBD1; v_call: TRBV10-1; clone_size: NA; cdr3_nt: TGCGCCAGCAGTGAGTCGGGGACAGACTCTGGAAACACCATATATTTT; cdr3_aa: CASSESGTDSGNTIYF
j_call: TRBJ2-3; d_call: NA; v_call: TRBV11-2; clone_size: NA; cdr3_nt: TGTGCCAGCAGCCCGGTGGGGGCGCGGACAGATACGCAGTATTTT; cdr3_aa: CASSPVGARTDTQYF
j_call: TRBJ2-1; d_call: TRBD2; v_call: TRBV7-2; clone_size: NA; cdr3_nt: TGTGCCAGCAGCCCAGGGATGGGGGGGAGTGAGCAGTTCTTC; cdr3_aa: CASSPGMGGSEQFF
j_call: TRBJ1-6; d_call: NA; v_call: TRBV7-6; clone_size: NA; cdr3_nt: TGTGCCAGCAGCCCCTGGGGGGACTCCTATAATTCACCCCTCCACTTT; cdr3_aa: CASSPWGDSYNSPLHF
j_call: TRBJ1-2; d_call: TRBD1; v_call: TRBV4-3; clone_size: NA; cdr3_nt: TGCGCCAGCAGCCAAGAGTTTCAGGGGGCAGGTCCGTGGGGCTACACCTTC; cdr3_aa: CASSQEFQGAGPWGYTF
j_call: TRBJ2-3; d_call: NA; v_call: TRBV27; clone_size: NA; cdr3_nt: TGTGCCAGCTTTAAGGGGGGCACAGATACGCAGTATTTT; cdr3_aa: CASFKGGTDTQYF
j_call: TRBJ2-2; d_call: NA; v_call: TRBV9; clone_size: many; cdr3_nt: TGTGCCAGCAGCCTGGGAGAGCGGACCGGGGAGCTGTTTTTT; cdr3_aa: CASSLGERTGELFF